One and the same sample provided the 8 T cell receptor beta chains below, sequenced in a study of T-cell reconstitution after alpha-beta-depleted transplantation in children. Unique molecular identifiers were used to barcode this TCRbeta library. TCRdb reanalysed the PCR reads using MiXCR and keeps one entry per CDR3 protein. The sample has around 250,000 distinct CDR3 sequences, more than 8% seen once. Specimen: PBMCs from the stem cell graft donor, collected from the stem cell graft. Receptor source: a human donor who donated a stem cell graft to a child with SCID.

This clonotype appeared many times. V and J are TRBV5-1 and TRBJ2-2, with D perhaps matching TRBD1 (5 bases). V gave up 6 bases and J gave up 0 bases, with 12 bases separating them. The CDR3 is 15 residues long. From germline, CDR1 is SGHRS and CDR2 YFSETQ. The CDR3 loop is CASTDGHSNTGELFF. In DNA, the CDR3 is TGCGCCAGCACCGATGGACATTCGAACACCGGGGAGCTGTTTTTT.

The table lists this clonotype with a few counts. The genes are TRBV7-2 and TRBJ2-3; D tentatively reads TRBD1 or TRBD2 (5 bases each). The germline CDR1 and CDR2 sequences are SGHTA and FQGNSA. V lost 3 bases to trimming and J lost 4 bases, with 11 bases between them. The CDR3 spans 14 residues. The CDR3 region is CASSLGRKPDTQYF. The DNA for the CDR3 is TGTGCCAGCAGCTTGGGACGTAAGCCAGATACGCAGTATTTT.

This clonotype was counted at least ten times. The chain carries TRBV12-5 and TRBJ1-2; D gene unclear. This CDR3 is 14 amino acids long. Trimming removed 3 bases from V and 4 bases from J, with 12 bases in between. The germline gives CDR1 LGHNT, CDR2 FRNRAP. CDR3 in amino acids: CASGFNGVGYGYTF. The CDR3 coding sequence is TGTGCTAGTGGTTTCAATGGGGTCGGCTATGGCTACACCTTC.

This clonotype was observed a few times. The chain recombines TRBV11-3 with TRBJ2-1; tentative D call: TRBD2 (6 bases). V shed 1 base and J shed 0 bases, with 10 bases lying between them. In germline, CDR1 is SGHNT, CDR2 YENEEA. CDR3 length: 16 amino acids. The chain's CDR3 is CASSLADSGSYNEQFF. The CDR3 DNA is TGTGCCAGCAGCTTAGCCGATAGCGGCTCCTACAATGAGCAGTTCTTC.

This clonotype was recorded at least ten times. The V call is TRBV20-1, the J call TRBJ2-1, with 8 bases matching TRBD2. V lost 3 bases to trimming and J lost 6 bases; unmatched junction nucleotides: 7. The CDR3 length is 14 residues. Per germline, CDR1 DFQATT and CDR2 SNEGSKA (reference sequence). CDR3 residues: CSASPLSGGNEQFF. The CDR3, as DNA: TGCAGTGCTAGCCCCTTAAGCGGGGGCAATGAGCAGTTCTTC.

The V call is TRBV5-1, the J call TRBJ2-1; TRBD2 might be the D (7 bases). The germline V gene has CDR1 SGHRS and CDR2 YFSETQ. The CDR3 length is 16 residues. Trimming cost V 4 bases and J 4 bases, with 18 bases left between them. The CDR3 coding sequence is TGCGCCAGCAGCCTGCTAGAGGGGGGGGTATACAATGAGCAGTTCTTC. It codes for CASSLLEGGVYNEQFF.

This clonotype was seen a handful of times. The chain joins TRBV20-1 to TRBJ1-1; D is possibly TRBD1 (5 bases). This CDR3 has 13 amino acids. Germline CDR1 DFQATT, CDR2 SNEGSKA (reference sequence). Trimming took 6 bases from V and 1 from J, leaving 12 bases between them. DNA for the CDR3: TGCAGTGCCGGCGGGGCCTCGAACACTGAAGCTTTCTTT. This sequence encodes CSAGGASNTEAFF.

Comments on this clonotype: Being one base from a much bigger clone, this may be a read error. This chain links TRBV12-5 with TRBJ1-1; D gene uncertain. The V and J ends lost 5 bases and 2 bases respectively, with 3 bases between them. This CDR3 has 11 amino acids. The germline CDR1 and CDR2 sequences are LGHNT and FRNRAP. DNA for the CDR3: TGTGCTAGTGGTAATAACACTGAAGCTTTCTTT. It encodes CASGNNTEAFF.